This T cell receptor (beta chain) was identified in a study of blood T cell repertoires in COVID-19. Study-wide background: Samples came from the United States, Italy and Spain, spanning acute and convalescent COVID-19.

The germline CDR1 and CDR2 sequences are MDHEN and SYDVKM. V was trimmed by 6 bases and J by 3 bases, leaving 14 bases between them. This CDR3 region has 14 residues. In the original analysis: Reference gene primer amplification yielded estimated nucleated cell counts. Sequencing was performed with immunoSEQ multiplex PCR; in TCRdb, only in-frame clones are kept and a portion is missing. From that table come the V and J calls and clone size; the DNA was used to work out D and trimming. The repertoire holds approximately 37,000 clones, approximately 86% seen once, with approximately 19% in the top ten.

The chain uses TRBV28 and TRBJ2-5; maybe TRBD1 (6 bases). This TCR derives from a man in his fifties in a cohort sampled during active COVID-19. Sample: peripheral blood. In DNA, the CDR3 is TGTGCCAGCAGCGACTTGGGACAAGAAGAGACCCAGTACTTC. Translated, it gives CASSDLGQEETQYF.